Each of the 17 T cell receptor beta chains below was sequenced from the same sample in a study of shared clonotypes between healthy human individuals. Data came from immunoSEQ multiplex PCR; TCRdb stores just in-frame clones and leaves some out. Of roughly 1 million clones listed, 60% to 80% are singletons. The sequencing sample was made of memory CD4+ T cells sorted from blood. Subset specified: CD45RA-negative fraction. The receptor set was obtained from a man aged 18 to 30 in good health.

Of note for this clone: The junction departs from germline at one end; a sequencing error may be responsible. Other DNA variants within this sample encode the same CDR3. The chain couples TRBV9 to TRBJ2-7; 7 bases fit TRBD1. Germline lookup yields CDR1 SGDLS and CDR2 YYNGEE. The CDR3 is 16 residues long. The CDR3 nucleotides are TGCGCCAGCAGCGTAGAGGGGGCTGACGCCACCTACGAGCAGTACTTC. Translating gives CASSVEGADATYEQYF.

A single count supports this clone. V usage is TRBV28 and J usage is TRBJ2-7; D is unresolved. The length of the CDR3 is 11 residues. Trimming pared 7 bases from V and 0 bases from J, leaving 4 bases between. CDR1 MDHEN and CDR2 SYDVKM come from the germline V gene. CDR3: CASTYSYEQYF. The CDR3 DNA reads TGTGCCAGCACCTACTCCTACGAGCAGTACTTC.

This clone is a singleton in its sample. This may arise from a read error, as a much more abundant clone is one base away. V is TRBV28 and J is TRBJ2-7; 10 bases agree with TRBD1. Trimming at V came to 4 bases and at J to 1 base, leaving 4 bases not matched to a gene. CDR1 and CDR2 from the germline V gene are MDHEN and SYDVKM. CDR3 length: 15 residues. The CDR3 is CASSSGQGRSYEQYF. In DNA, the CDR3 is TGTGCCAGCAGTTCGGGACAGGGGCGTTCCTACGAGCAGTACTTC.

This clone was detected only once. The chain uses TRBV5-5 and TRBJ2-7, with D hard to call. Germline lookup yields CDR1 SGHKS and CDR2 YYEKEE (reference sequence). This CDR3 region has 15 residues. V dropped 0 bases and J dropped 5 bases, with 15 bases sitting between them. CDR3 in amino acids: CASSLAETAWNEQYF. In DNA form, the CDR3 reads TGTGCCAGCAGCTTGGCCGAGACTGCTTGGAACGAGCAGTACTTC.

The CDR3 sequence: CASSSARGQLRDEQYF. The CDR3 nucleotides are TGTGCCAGCAGCTCCGCCAGGGGCCAACTTCGGGACGAGCAGTACTTC. V is TRBV13 and J is TRBJ2-7; D is perhaps TRBD1 (6 bases). This CDR3 region has 16 residues. Trimming pared 4 bases from V and 5 bases from J, leaving 21 bases between. The germline V gene has CDR1 PRHDT and CDR2 FYEKMQ (reference sequence).

Note on this clone: No DNA is shown, since the ends of the CDR3 on it are uncertain; the CDR3 is the one TCRdb lists. This chain links TRBV21-1 with TRBJ1-3; whether TRBD1, the table's D call, matches the DNA was not checked. TRBV21-1 is an annotated pseudogene. The CDR3 is 16 amino acids in total, end residues counted. The CDR3 spells CASSKRQVGSGNTIYF.

The CDR3 loop is CASSSLGSGRDEQFF. The CDR3 region has the DNA TGCGCCAGCAGCTCCCTGGGGAGCGGGAGGGATGAGCAGTTCTTC. This sequence joins TRBV5-1 and TRBJ2-1; TRBD2 matches 10 bases. The CDR3 sequence is 15 residues long. V shed 3 bases and J 8 bases; nucleotides not matched to a gene: 8. Germline V lookup: CDR1 SGHRS, CDR2 YFSETQ.

This clone was observed a single time. J is TRBJ1-2 and V is TRBV5-1, with D possibly being TRBD1 (5 bases). CDR1 is SGHRS, CDR2 YFSETQ, per germline. The V gene lost 6 bases and the J gene lost 2 bases, with 20 bases spanning the gap. CDR3 length: 16 amino acids. As DNA, the CDR3 is TGCGCCAGCACCAGAGGCGGGGGTGAGAACAACTATGGCTACACCTTC. Encoded protein: CASTRGGGENNYGYTF.

The DNA for the CDR3 is TGCGCCAGCAGCGCCGAGGGTACCGGGGAGCTGTTTTTT. Translation gives CASSAEGTGELFF. The genes are TRBV5-1 and TRBJ2-2; tentative D call: TRBD2 (5 bases). Deletions cut 4 bases from V and 5 bases from J, with 9 bases between. The CDR3 is 13 residues long. CDR1 and CDR2 from the germline V gene are SGHRS and YFSETQ.

This clone showed up just once. The chain uses TRBV5-4 and TRBJ2-7; 8 bases are a match to TRBD1. CDR1 is SGHNT and CDR2 is YYREEE in the germline V gene (reference sequence). V gave up 5 bases and J gave up 2 bases; unmatched junction bases: 12. This CDR3 region has 16 residues. The CDR3 DNA sequence: TGTGCCAGCAGGCCGGGATCGACAGGGGCGGCCTACGAGCAGTACTTC. As protein: CASRPGSTGAAYEQYF.

The chain's CDR3 is CASSQGQGTNEKLFF. CDR3 nucleotide sequence: TGTGCCAGCAGTCAAGGACAGGGAACAAATGAAAAACTGTTTTTT. V gene TRBV6-6 combines with J gene TRBJ1-4; 8 nucleotides agree with TRBD1. Looked up from germline, CDR1 is MNHNY and CDR2 is SVGAGI (reference sequence). V gave up 5 bases and J gave up 5 bases; unmatched junction bases: 7. This CDR3 comprises 15 residues.

The CDR3 protein is CASGGDRWTETQYF. For the CDR3, the DNA is TGTGCCAGCGGGGGGGACAGGTGGACGGAGACCCAGTACTTC. This rearrangement joins TRBV2 to TRBJ2-5; maybe TRBD1 (8 bases). This CDR3 has 14 amino acids. The germline V gene encodes CDR1 SNHLY and CDR2 FYNNEI. Trimming took off 8 bases at V and 5 bases at J, with 18 bases between the two ends.

The V call is TRBV5-4, the J call TRBJ1-2, with 9 bases fitting TRBD1. This CDR3 is built from 13 residues. Germline V gene data show CDR1 as SGHNT and CDR2 as YYREEE (reference sequence). V shed 3 bases, J shed 6 bases, and the junction held 3 bases outside the gene matches. The CDR3, as DNA: TGTGCCAGCAGCTGGGACAGGGTTAATGGCTACACCTTC. Protein product: CASSWDRVNGYTF.

The chain carries TRBV10-1 and TRBJ2-2; 9 bases line up with TRBD1. Germline V gene data show CDR1 as WNHNN and CDR2 as SYGVQD (reference sequence). The CDR3 sequence is 18 residues long. Trimming at V came to 10 bases and at J to 3 bases, leaving 18 bases not matched to a gene. The chain's CDR3 is CANPKLLGQGSDTGELFF. The CDR3 coding sequence is TGCGCCAACCCGAAGTTACTAGGACAGGGGAGTGACACCGGGGAGCTGTTTTTT.

The CDR3: CASSIRGLYSEAFF. CDR3 bases: TGTGCCAGTAGTATTAGGGGGCTCTATTCTGAAGCTTTCTTT. V gene TRBV19 combines with J gene TRBJ1-1, with 7 bases identical to TRBD1. V was pared by 3 bases and J by 6 bases, with 7 bases of the junction left unmatched. Germline V CDR1 and CDR2: LNHDA, SQIVND (reference sequence). The CDR3 spans 14 residues.

This chain joins TRBV5-5 and TRBJ2-1, with D tentatively TRBD1 (5 bases). CDR3 length: 14 amino acids. From germline, CDR1 is SGHKS and CDR2 YYEKEE (reference sequence). Trimming pared 4 bases from V and 8 bases from J, leaving 16 bases between. CDR3 sequence reads: CASSLGPRVHEQFF. The CDR3 DNA follows: TGTGCCAGCAGCCTCGGGCCCAGGGTTCATGAGCAGTTCTTC.

The rearrangement uses TRBV21-1 and TRBJ2-5; the D segment call TRBD1 is taken from the table without a DNA check. TRBV21-1 is an annotated pseudogene. The CDR3 covers 13 residues. CDR3: CASSNLVRETQYF. The CDR3 region has the DNA TGTGCCAGCAGCAACCTCGTCAGGGAGACCCAGTACTTC.